This T cell receptor (beta chain) originates from a study of blood T cell repertoires in COVID-19. For the study at large: Italy, Spain and the United States were the sources of the convalescent and acute COVID-19 samples.

Original methodology: Using reference gene primer amplification, nucleated cell counts were estimated. TCRdb's table, derived via immunoSEQ multiplex PCR, lists solely in-frame clones and lacks some. For V, J and clone size, that table is used; D and trimming come from the DNA. This table has approximately 430,000 clones, 75% to 90% appearing once. The germline CDR1 and CDR2 sequences are MDHEN and SYDVKM. V gave up 4 bases and J gave up 5 bases; unmatched junction bases: 7. The CDR3 consists of 15 residues. This clone was seen just once. This sequence was found in a woman younger than 45 with active or convalescent COVID-19. The chain is built from TRBV28 and TRBJ1-2, with 10 positions matching TRBD1. The sequenced sample was peripheral blood. Here the CDR3 DNA reads TGTGCCAGCAGTTCCCCGACAGGGGGCGGGTATGGCTACACCTTC. It encodes CASSSPTGGGYGYTF.